The present TCR beta chain was sequenced within a study of blood T cell repertoires in COVID-19. Overall study context: Donors in the United States, Italy and Spain gave samples during acute or convalescent COVID-19. PBMCs, B-cell-depleted T cells, or T cells provided the cDNA or gDNA that made up the material.

Individuals drawn from approximately 22 US areas were about 18 to 100 years old. The V end was cut by 1 base, the J end by 4 bases, with 5 bases between. Germline V gene data show CDR1 as SGHTA and CDR2 as FQGNSA. The CDR3 spans 14 residues. Original processing notes: Reference gene primers were amplified, and this amplification served to estimate nucleated cell counts. Clones were read by immunoSEQ multiplex PCR, and TCRdb kept only the in-frame ones, dropping some. V, J and clone size reflect that table, while D and trimming were determined from the DNA. The sample yields just over 250,000 clones, roughly 80% seen once.

The source of this sequence is a man between 25 and 39 years old with acute COVID-19. The V call is TRBV7-2, the J call TRBJ1-6; no clear D. Sequenced material: PBMCs or T cells enriched from blood (not recorded which). Written as DNA, the CDR3 is TGTGCCAGCAGCTTAGACAAGTATAATTCACCCCTCCACTTT. Translating it yields CASSLDKYNSPLHF.